One sample yielded the 18 T cell receptor beta chains listed below, sequenced in a study of blood T cell repertoires in COVID-19. Data came from immunoSEQ multiplex PCR; TCRdb stores just in-frame clones and leaves some out. The sample consists of 130,000 or so clones, roughly 84% of them appearing once. The sample taken for sequencing was peripheral blood. Receptors originate from a man aged 55 to 70 with acute or convalescent COVID-19.

This clone was seen only a few times. The chain recombines TRBV2 with TRBJ2-7; 7 nucleotides match TRBD1. The CDR3 has 15 amino acids. The germline gives CDR1 SNHLY, CDR2 FYNNEI. J lost 2 bases, V lost 4 bases, and 8 bases had no gene match. CDR3: CASSALGGGTYEQYF. The CDR3 bases are TGTGCCAGCAGTGCCTTAGGGGGCGGCACCTACGAGCAGTACTTC.

This chain joins TRBV5-1 and TRBJ2-7; 11 nucleotides line up with TRBD2. There are 16 residues in the CDR3. Germline CDR1 and CDR2: SGHRS and YFSETQ. J gave up 3 bases and V 3 bases, and 8 bases lay outside the gene matches. The CDR3 coding sequence is TGCGCCAGCAGCTGGACCCTAGCGGGAGGTGGCTACGAGCAGTACTTC. The encoded protein is CASSWTLAGGGYEQYF.

The genes are TRBV24-1 and TRBJ2-3, with D perhaps matching TRBD1 (5 bases). Germline V gene data show CDR1 as KGHDR and CDR2 as SFDVKD. V was trimmed by 2 bases and J by 2 bases, leaving 22 bases between them. The CDR3 consists of 19 residues. The CDR3 loop reads CATSDSPRARRGYTDTQYF. In nucleotides, the CDR3 is TGTGCCACCAGTGATTCTCCCAGGGCTAGGCGCGGCTACACAGATACGCAGTATTTT.

CDR3 bases: TGCGCCAGCAGCTTGTCGGCAGGGGAAGGAAACACCATATATTTT. Translating it yields CASSLSAGEGNTIYF. This chain uses TRBV5-1 with TRBJ1-3, with D possibly being TRBD1 (6 bases). Germline-derived CDR1 and CDR2 are SGHRS and YFSETQ. Trimming cost V 1 base and J 4 bases, with 12 bases left between them. This CDR3 has 15 amino acids.

This clone was seen more than once but under ten times. This sequence joins TRBV19 and TRBJ2-1; TRBD1 agrees at 8 bases. With V trimmed by 4 bases and J by 3 bases, 5 bases remained unmatched. Germline V gene sequence: CDR1 LNHDA, CDR2 SQIVND (reference sequence). The CDR3 contains 15 residues. CDR3 protein: CASSTTGQGYNEQFF. CDR3 sequence (DNA): TGTGCCAGTAGTACCACAGGACAGGGCTACAATGAGCAGTTCTTC. Variable domain in full (rest from reference TRBV19 and TRBJ2-1): DGGITQSPKYLFRKEGQNVTLSCEQNLNHDAMYWYRQDPGQGLRLIYYSQIVNDFQKGDIAEGYSVSREKKESFPLTVTSAQKNPTAFYLCASSTTGQGYNEQFFGPGTRLTVL.

The gene calls are TRBV6-2 or TRBV6-3 and TRBJ2-1; D gene unclear. The CDR3 has 14 amino acids. Germline V gives CDR1 MNHEY, CDR2 SVGEGT. The ends were cut back, 0 bases at V and 8 bases at J, with 11 bases in the middle. The CDR3 DNA follows: TGTGCCAGCAGTTACTCACGGTCTCGCGATGAGCAGTTCTTC. Its translation: CASSYSRSRDEQFF.

The chain carries TRBV5-1 and TRBJ2-2; the D is unclear. This CDR3 has 12 amino acids. Germline lookup yields CDR1 SGHRS and CDR2 YFSETQ. Trimming left V 2 bases short and J 7 bases short, with 6 bases between. The DNA of the CDR3 is TGCGCCAGCAGCTTTGCCGGCGGGGAGCTGTTTTTT. Translating it yields CASSFAGGELFF.

A few counts support this clone. The CDR3 nucleotides read TGTGCCAGCAGCTTAATCGGACAGGGGGCCTACGAGCAGTACTTC. This sequence encodes CASSLIGQGAYEQYF. J is TRBJ2-7 and V is TRBV7-2, with 10 bases matching TRBD1. This CDR3 comprises 15 residues. Germline loops: CDR1 SGHTA, CDR2 FQGNSA. The V gene end was trimmed by 2 bases and the J gene end by 2 bases; junction bases not matched to a gene: 3. Combining the CDR3 with reference TRBV7-2 and TRBJ2-7 gives the whole variable domain GAGVSQSPSNKVTEKGKDVELRCDPISGHTALYWYRQSLGQGLEFLIYFQGNSAPDKSGLPSDRFSAERTGGSVSTLTIQRTQQEDSAVYLCASSLIGQGAYEQYFGPGTRLTVT.

The J gene is TRBJ1-2, the V gene TRBV6-5; 8 bases match TRBD1. V was pared by 5 bases and J by 2 bases, with 7 bases of the junction left unmatched. The CDR3 has 15 residues. The germline CDR1 and CDR2 sequences are MNHEY and SVGAGI. The CDR3 is CASSPRTGLNYGYTF. The CDR3 bases are TGTGCCAGCAGTCCCCGGACAGGGCTAAACTATGGCTACACCTTC.

The genes are TRBV2 and TRBJ1-5; D perhaps matches TRBD1 (6 bases). Germline values: CDR1 SNHLY, CDR2 FYNNEI. V was trimmed by 5 bases and J by 0 bases, leaving 11 bases between them. The CDR3 sequence is 15 residues long. CDR3 sequence (DNA): TGTGCCAGCAGTATGGGACACTATAGCAATCAGCCCCAGCATTTT. Protein product: CASSMGHYSNQPQHF.

This clone turned up a few times. CDR3 residues: CASSSWTGTEQYF. CDR3 sequence (DNA): TGTGCCAGCAGTAGTTGGACAGGGACCGAGCAGTACTTC. The genes are TRBV2 and TRBJ2-7, with 8 bases matching TRBD1. Germline V gene lookup returns CDR1 SNHLY and CDR2 FYNNEI. The CDR3 has 13 amino acids. After removal of 5 bases from V and 6 bases from J, the junction contained 6 bases not matched to a gene.

Comment on this clone: At one of its ends the junction is not consistent with the germline gene, which may arise from a read error. This chain links TRBV18 with TRBJ1-4; TRBD1 aligns across 7 bases. The CDR3 loop spans 15 amino acids. Germline V lookup: CDR1 KGHSH, CDR2 LQKENI. The CDR3 DNA follows: TGTGCCAGCTCCCCACCGGGACAGACTAATGAAAAACTGTTTTTT. Protein product: CASSPPGQTNEKLFF. The complete variable domain, with remaining parts taken from reference TRBV18 and TRBJ1-4, reads NAGVMQNPRHLVRRRGQEARLRCSPMKGHSHVYWYRQLPEEGLKFMVYLQKENIIDESGMPKERFSAEFPKEGPSILRIQQVVRGDSAAYFCASSPPGQTNEKLFFGSGTQLSVL.

This CDR3 is CASSSNTGGRETQYF. The CDR3 bases are TGTGCCAGCAGCTCTAATACAGGGGGCAGAGAGACCCAGTACTTC. The V call is TRBV11-2, the J call TRBJ2-5; 9 nucleotides agree with TRBD1. The V segment lost 4 bases and the J segment 4 bases; nucleotides outside the gene matches: 7. Germline-derived CDR1 and CDR2 are SGHAT and FQNNGV. The CDR3 covers 15 residues.

About this clone: The same CDR3 is also encoded by other DNA sequences in this sample. This sequence joins TRBV10-1 and TRBJ1-1, with a tentative D call TRBD1 (5 bases). The germline V and J ends were trimmed by 4 bases and 2 bases, with 5 bases remaining between them. The CDR3 runs to 12 residues. CDR1 and CDR2 (germline): WNHNN, SYGVQD (reference sequence). As DNA, the CDR3 is TGCGCCAGCAGTGGGGGCAACACTGAAGCTTTCTTT. The encoded protein is CASSGGNTEAFF.

The gene calls are TRBV6-5 and TRBJ1-1; 10 positions agree with TRBD1. From germline, CDR1 is MNHEY and CDR2 SVGAGI. J was trimmed by 5 bases and V by 1 base; bases with no gene match: 7. This CDR3 has 16 residues. The CDR3 protein is CASSYLGTGEVTEAFF. The CDR3 DNA reads as TGTGCCAGCAGTTACTTAGGGACAGGGGAGGTGACTGAAGCTTTCTTT.

The V call is TRBV7-8, the J call TRBJ2-7; the D gene is possibly TRBD2 (5 bases). The germline V gene has CDR1 SGHVS and CDR2 FQNEAQ. The length of the CDR3 is 13 residues. V lost 0 bases and J 3 bases, leaving 6 bases between the germline ends. The CDR3 nucleotides read TGTGCCAGCAGCTTAGCCGGGAACTACGAGCAGTACTTC. This translates into CASSLAGNYEQYF. Filled out from reference TRBV7-8 and TRBJ2-7, the complete variable domain reads GAGVSQSPRYKVAKRGQDVALRCDPISGHVSLFWYQQALGQGPEFLTYFQNEAQLDKSGLPSDRFFAERPEGSVSTLKIQRTQQEDSAVYLCASSLAGNYEQYFGPGTRLTVT.

V gene TRBV7-3 combines with J gene TRBJ2-7; D possibly corresponds to TRBD2 (5 bases). The CDR3 sequence is 13 residues long. Per germline, CDR1 SGHTA and CDR2 FQGTGA. V shed 5 bases and J shed 0 bases, with 8 bases lying between them. The CDR3 is CASSPDFSYEQYF. The CDR3 DNA reads as TGTGCCAGCAGCCCGGACTTCTCCTACGAGCAGTACTTC.

The chain carries TRBV24-1 and TRBJ1-1, with D tentatively TRBD1 (5 bases). CDR3 length: 14 residues. Germline CDR1 is KGHDR and CDR2 is SFDVKD. V was cut by 5 bases and J by 7 bases, with 16 bases left in between. CDR3 bases: TGTGCCACCAGTGTCTCAGGGAGGGTCGGTGAAGCTTTCTTT. Translating gives CATSVSGRVGEAFF.